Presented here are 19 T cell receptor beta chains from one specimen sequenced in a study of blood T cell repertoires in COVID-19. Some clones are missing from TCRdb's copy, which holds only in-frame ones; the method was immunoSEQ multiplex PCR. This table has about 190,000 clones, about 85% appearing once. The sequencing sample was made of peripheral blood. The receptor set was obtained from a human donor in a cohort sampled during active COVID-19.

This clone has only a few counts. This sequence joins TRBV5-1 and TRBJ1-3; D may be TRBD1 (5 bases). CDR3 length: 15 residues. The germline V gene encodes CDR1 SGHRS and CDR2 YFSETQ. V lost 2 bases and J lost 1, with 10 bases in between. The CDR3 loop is CASSFSGLSGNTIYF. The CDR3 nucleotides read TGCGCCAGCAGCTTTTCGGGACTTTCTGGAAACACCATATATTTT.

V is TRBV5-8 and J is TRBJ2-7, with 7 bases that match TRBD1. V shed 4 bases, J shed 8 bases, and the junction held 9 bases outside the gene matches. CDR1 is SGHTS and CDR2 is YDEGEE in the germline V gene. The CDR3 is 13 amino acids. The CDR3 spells CASSIILQGQQYF. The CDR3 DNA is TGTGCCAGCAGCATTATCCTACAGGGGCAGCAGTACTTC.

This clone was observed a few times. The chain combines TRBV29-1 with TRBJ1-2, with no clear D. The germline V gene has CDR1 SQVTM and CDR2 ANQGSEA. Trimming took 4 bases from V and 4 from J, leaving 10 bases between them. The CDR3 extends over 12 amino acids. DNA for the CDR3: TGCAGCGTTGTACTATCCAGCTATGGCTACACCTTC. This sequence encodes CSVVLSSYGYTF.

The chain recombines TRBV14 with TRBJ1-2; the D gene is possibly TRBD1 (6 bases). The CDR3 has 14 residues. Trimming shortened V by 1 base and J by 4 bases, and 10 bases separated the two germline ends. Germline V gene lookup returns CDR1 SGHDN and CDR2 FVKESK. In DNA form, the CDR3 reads TGTGCCAGCAGCCAAGTCAGGGGTCCCTATGGCTACACCTTC. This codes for CASSQVRGPYGYTF.

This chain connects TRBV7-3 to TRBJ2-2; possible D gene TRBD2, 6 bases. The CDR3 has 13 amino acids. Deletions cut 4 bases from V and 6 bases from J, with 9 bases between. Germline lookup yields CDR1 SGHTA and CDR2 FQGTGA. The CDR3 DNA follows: TGTGCCAGCAGCTCCACGGGGGCCGGGGAGCTGTTTTTT. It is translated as CASSSTGAGELFF.

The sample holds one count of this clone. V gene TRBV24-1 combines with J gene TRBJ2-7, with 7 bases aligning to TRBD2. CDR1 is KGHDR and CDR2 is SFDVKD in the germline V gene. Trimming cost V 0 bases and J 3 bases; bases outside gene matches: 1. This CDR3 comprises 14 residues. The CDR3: CATSDLRGVYEQYV. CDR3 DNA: TGTGCCACCAGTGATTTGCGGGGGGTCTACGAGCAGTACGTC.

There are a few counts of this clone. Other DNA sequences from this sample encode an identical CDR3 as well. The CDR3 sequence: CASSPGQGNTEAFF. CDR3 sequence (DNA): TGTGCCAGCTCACCTGGACAGGGGAACACTGAAGCTTTCTTT. The V gene is TRBV18, the J gene TRBJ1-1; 8 bases agree with TRBD1. Germline assignment: CDR1 KGHSH and CDR2 LQKENI. This CDR3 comprises 14 residues. V was pared by 3 bases and J by 1 base, with 1 base of the junction left unmatched.

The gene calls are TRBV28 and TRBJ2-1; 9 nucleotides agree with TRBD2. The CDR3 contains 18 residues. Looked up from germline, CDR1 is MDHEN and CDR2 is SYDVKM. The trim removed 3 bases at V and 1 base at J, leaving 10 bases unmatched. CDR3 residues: CASSLRPYSGSSYNEQFF. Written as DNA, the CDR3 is TGTGCCAGCAGTTTGAGACCCTATAGCGGGAGTTCCTACAATGAGCAGTTCTTC. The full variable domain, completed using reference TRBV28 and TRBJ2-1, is DVKVTQSSRYLVKRTGEKVFLECVQDMDHENMFWYRQDPGLGLRLIYFSYDVKMKEKGDIPEGYSVSREKKERFSLILESASTNQTSMYLCASSLRPYSGSSYNEQFFGPGTRLTVL.

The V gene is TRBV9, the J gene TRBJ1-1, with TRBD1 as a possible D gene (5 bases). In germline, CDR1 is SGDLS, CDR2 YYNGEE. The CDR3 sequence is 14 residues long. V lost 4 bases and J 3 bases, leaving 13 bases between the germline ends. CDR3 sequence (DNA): TGTGCCAGCAGCTTTGGGGGGTCTGACACTGAAGCTTTCTTT. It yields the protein CASSFGGSDTEAFF.

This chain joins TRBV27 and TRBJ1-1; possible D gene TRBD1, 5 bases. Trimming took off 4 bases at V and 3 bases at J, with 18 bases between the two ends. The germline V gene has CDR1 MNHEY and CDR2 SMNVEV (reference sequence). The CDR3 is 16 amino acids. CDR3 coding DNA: TGTGCCAGCAGTTCGGGAGGGGCTAGAGTATACACTGAAGCTTTCTTT. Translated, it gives CASSSGGARVYTEAFF.

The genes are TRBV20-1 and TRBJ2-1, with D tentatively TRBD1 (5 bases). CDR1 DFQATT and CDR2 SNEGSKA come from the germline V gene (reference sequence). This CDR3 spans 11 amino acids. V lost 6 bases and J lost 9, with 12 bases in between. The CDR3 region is CSARSRGEQFF. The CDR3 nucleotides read TGCAGTGCCAGATCTAGGGGTGAGCAGTTCTTC.

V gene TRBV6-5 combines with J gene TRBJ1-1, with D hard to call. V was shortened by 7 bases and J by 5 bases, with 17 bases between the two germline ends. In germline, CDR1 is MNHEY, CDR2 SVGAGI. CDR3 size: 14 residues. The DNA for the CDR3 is TGTGCCAGCACCTCCCGGAGGGTAGGGACTGAAGCTTTCTTT. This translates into CASTSRRVGTEAFF.

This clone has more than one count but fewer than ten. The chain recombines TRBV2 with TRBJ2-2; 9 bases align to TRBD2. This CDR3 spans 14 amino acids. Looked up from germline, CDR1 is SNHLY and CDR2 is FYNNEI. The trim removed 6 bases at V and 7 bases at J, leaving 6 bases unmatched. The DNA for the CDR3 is TGTGCCAGCAGGGGGGGTAGCGGGAGCGGGGAGCTGTTTTTT. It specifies CASRGGSGSGELFF.

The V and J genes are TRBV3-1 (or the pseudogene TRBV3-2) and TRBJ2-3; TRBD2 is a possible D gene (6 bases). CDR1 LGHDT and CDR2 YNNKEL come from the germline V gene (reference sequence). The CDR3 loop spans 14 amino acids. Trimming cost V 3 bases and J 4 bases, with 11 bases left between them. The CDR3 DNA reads TGTGCCAGCAGCCACATGCGGGGTGCAGATACGCAGTATTTT. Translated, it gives CASSHMRGADTQYF.

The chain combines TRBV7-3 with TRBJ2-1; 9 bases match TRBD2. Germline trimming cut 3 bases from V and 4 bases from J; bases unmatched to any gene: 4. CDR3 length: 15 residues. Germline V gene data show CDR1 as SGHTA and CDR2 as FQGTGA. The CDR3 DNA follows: TGTGCCAGCAGCTTCCGCAGCGGGGGGTACAATGAGCAGTTCTTC. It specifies CASSFRSGGYNEQFF. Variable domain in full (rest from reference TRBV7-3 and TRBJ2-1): GAGVSQTPSNKVTEKGKYVELRCDPISGHTALYWYRQSLGQGPEFLIYFQGTGAADDSGLPNDRFFAVRPEGSVSTLKIQRTERGDSAVYLCASSFRSGGYNEQFFGPGTRLTVL.

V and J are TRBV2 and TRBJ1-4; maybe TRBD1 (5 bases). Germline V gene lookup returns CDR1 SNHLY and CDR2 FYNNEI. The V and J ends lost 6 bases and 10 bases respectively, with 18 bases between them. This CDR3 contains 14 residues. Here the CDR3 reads CASRGSGGGVKLFF. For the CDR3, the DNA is TGTGCCAGCAGGGGCAGCGGGGGAGGAGTAAAACTGTTTTTT.

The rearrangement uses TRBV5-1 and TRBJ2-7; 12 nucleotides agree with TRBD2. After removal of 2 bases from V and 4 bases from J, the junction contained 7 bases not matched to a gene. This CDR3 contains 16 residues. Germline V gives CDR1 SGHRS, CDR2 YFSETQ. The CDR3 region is CASSLGLAGRDYEQYF. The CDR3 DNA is TGCGCCAGCAGCTTAGGACTAGCGGGACGCGATTACGAGCAGTACTTC.

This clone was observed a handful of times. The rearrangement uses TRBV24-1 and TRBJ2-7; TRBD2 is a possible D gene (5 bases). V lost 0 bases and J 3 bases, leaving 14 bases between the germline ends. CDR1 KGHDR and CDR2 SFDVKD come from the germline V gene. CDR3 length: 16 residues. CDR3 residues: CATSDLSRGVIYEQYF. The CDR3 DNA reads TGTGCCACCAGTGATTTGTCTCGGGGTGTTATCTACGAGCAGTACTTC.

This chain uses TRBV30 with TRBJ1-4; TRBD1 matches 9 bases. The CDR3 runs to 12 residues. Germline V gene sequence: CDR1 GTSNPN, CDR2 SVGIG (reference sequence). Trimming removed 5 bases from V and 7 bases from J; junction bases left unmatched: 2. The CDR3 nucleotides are TGTGCCTGGGACAGGGGGTTTGAAAAACTGTTTTTT. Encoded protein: CAWDRGFEKLFF.